These T cell receptor beta chains were read from a single sample in a study of T cell repertoires in cytomegalovirus infection. TCRdb reprocessed the reads with MiXCR, giving one entry per CDR3 protein. Here the sample spans about 300,000 distinct CDR3 sequences, 9.6% being singletons. What was sequenced was PBMCs. Receptor source: a human donor in good health (CMV status not recorded). Some clones in this sample may be carry-over from other donors' samples. Both conserved end residues are part of each CDR3. Fields, in order: V gene, D gene, clone size, J gene, CDR3 protein, CDR3 DNA. The D gene is left open where the match is weak. Clone size is given for some rows only: seen once, a few or many times, or a class if the clone is expanded.

TRBV7-6	TRBD1	many	TRBJ1-2	CASSPTGNYGYTF	TGTGCCAGCAGCCCGACAGGGAACTATGGCTACACCTTC
TRBV7-8	.	many	TRBJ1-1	CASSLAQGQREAFF	TGTGCCAGCAGCTTAGCGCAAGGGCAACGGGAAGCTTTCTTT
TRBV28	TRBD2	many	TRBJ2-2	CASSRLAGGLNTGELFF	TGTGCCAGCAGCAGACTAGCGGGGGGACTGAACACCGGGGAGCTGTTTTTT
TRBV25-1	.	many	TRBJ1-1	CASSQGPQYEAFF	TGTGCCAGCAGTCAAGGGCCACAATACGAAGCTTTCTTT
TRBV7-6	.	many	TRBJ2-3	CASSQGSGTDTQYF	TGTGCCAGCAGCCAGGGGAGCGGGACAGATACGCAGTATTTT
TRBV5-5	.	many	TRBJ2-7	CASSFLGDNPSYEQYF	TGTGCCAGCAGCTTTCTCGGGGATAATCCTTCCTACGAGCAGTACTTC
TRBV12-3/TRBV12-4	.	many	TRBJ1-1	CASSSLNTNPVTEAFF	TGTGCCAGCAGTTCCCTAAACACCAACCCGGTGACTGAAGCTTTCTTT
TRBV7-9	TRBD1	many	TRBJ1-1	CASSPGPGGNTEAFF	TGTGCCAGCAGCCCGGGACCAGGGGGCAACACTGAAGCTTTCTTT
TRBV12-3/TRBV12-4	.	many	TRBJ2-5	CASSLDRGARETQYF	TGTGCCAGCAGTTTAGACCGGGGGGCGCGAGAGACCCAGTACTTC
TRBV4-3	TRBD1	few	TRBJ2-5	CASSQDGTGTQETQYF	TGCGCCAGCAGCCAAGACGGGACAGGGACTCAAGAGACCCAGTACTTC
TRBV20-1	TRBD1	many	TRBJ2-4	CSARKSGGTNIQYF	TGCAGTGCTAGAAAATCAGGGGGAACAAACATTCAGTACTTC
TRBV12-3/TRBV12-4	.	.	TRBJ1-2	CASSDTPDYGYTF	TGTGCCAGCAGTGATACTCCGGACTATGGCTACACCTTC
TRBV6-5	TRBD2	many	TRBJ2-3	CASSSLAGGRDTQYF	TGTGCCAGCAGCTCACTAGCGGGGGGGAGAGATACGCAGTATTTT
TRBV14	TRBD1	.	TRBJ1-2	CASSQLDRGQNGYTF	TGTGCCAGCAGCCAACTCGACAGGGGGCAAAATGGCTACACCTTC
TRBV29-1	.	.	TRBJ1-2	CSVVIDSYGYTF	TGCAGCGTTGTTATCGACAGCTATGGCTACACCTTC
TRBV27	.	.	TRBJ2-3	CASRSWDGLSTDTQYF	TGTGCCAGCAGATCGTGGGACGGTTTAAGCACAGATACGCAGTATTTT
TRBV20-1	TRBD1	few	TRBJ1-2	CSATPDRPGGYTF	TGCAGTGCAACCCCGGACAGGCCGGGAGGCTACACCTTC
TRBV28	.	many	TRBJ1-1	CASSPFFANTEAFF	TGTGCCAGCAGTCCGTTTTTTGCGAACACTGAAGCTTTCTTT
TRBV7-9	TRBD2	many	TRBJ2-1	CASSWGRGGNNEQFF	TGTGCCAGCAGCTGGGGAAGGGGAGGGAACAATGAGCAGTTCTTC
TRBV28	TRBD1	many	TRBJ2-3	CASSRDSTTDTQYF	TGTGCCAGCAGTCGGGACAGCACCACAGATACGCAGTATTTT
TRBV29-1	TRBD2	many	TRBJ2-3	CSVERGGPDTQYF	TGCAGCGTGGAGCGGGGGGGCCCAGATACGCAGTATTTT
TRBV20-1	TRBD1	many	TRBJ1-3	CSASEQGVGYTGNTIYF	TGCAGTGCTAGTGAACAGGGGGTAGGCTACACTGGAAACACCATATATTTT
TRBV27	.	many	TRBJ1-6	CASSRTALLSSPLHF	TGTGCCAGCAGTCGGACAGCACTCCTTAGTTCACCCCTCCACTTT
TRBV28	.	many	TRBJ2-3	CASSTIRVRADTQYF	TGTGCCAGCAGTACTATCAGGGTACGCGCAGATACGCAGTATTTT
TRBV7-6	.	many	TRBJ1-2	CASSLALATGGIDGYTF	TGTGCCAGCAGCTTAGCCCTCGCGACGGGTGGTATCGATGGCTACACCTTC
TRBV6-5	.	many	TRBJ2-5	CASSYSGTTKETQYF	TGTGCCAGCAGTTACTCGGGTACCACCAAAGAGACCCAGTACTTC
TRBV7-3	TRBD2	few	TRBJ2-3	CASSLMAGGRTDTQYF	TGTGCCAGCAGCTTAATGGCGGGGGGCCGCACAGATACGCAGTATTTT
TRBV29-1	.	few	TRBJ2-1	CSVEGTTTNEQFF	TGCAGCGTTGAAGGGACTACAACCAATGAGCAGTTCTTC
TRBV6-6	.	many	TRBJ2-2	CASSYSRGTGELFF	TGTGCCAGCAGTTACTCGAGAGGAACCGGGGAGCTGTTTTTT
TRBV18	TRBD1	.	TRBJ1-5	CASSLTRGTGASNQPQHF	TGTGCCAGCTCACTCACCAGGGGGACAGGGGCGAGCAATCAGCCCCAGCATTTT
TRBV27	.	many	TRBJ1-5	CASSLKGQKLSNQPQHF	TGTGCCAGCAGTTTAAAAGGACAGAAGCTAAGCAATCAGCCCCAGCATTTT
TRBV7-8	TRBD2	many	TRBJ2-7	CASSLAGASRGGSYEQYF	TGTGCCAGCAGCTTAGCGGGAGCCTCTCGCGGGGGTTCCTACGAGCAGTACTTC